Below are 25 T cell receptor beta chains sequenced from a single sample in a study of blood T cell repertoires in COVID-19. Profiled with immunoSEQ multiplex PCR; TCRdb holds only in-frame clones, not every one. The sample has approximately 98,000 clones; more than 75% are singletons. Sequencing was performed on peripheral blood. The receptors were sampled from an elderly man with acute or convalescent COVID-19.

The chain employs TRBV6-5 and TRBJ2-3; D unclear. Trimming removed 4 bases at V and 5 bases at J, with 13 bases between. Germline CDR1 is MNHEY and CDR2 is SVGAGI. There are 14 residues in the CDR3. The CDR3 nucleotides read TGTGCCAGCAGTTGGTCCAGAAGTGGAGATACGCAGTATTTT. Residues: CASSWSRSGDTQYF.

This clone was detected a few times. The rearrangement joins TRBV5-1 to TRBJ2-7, with 7 bases that match TRBD1. CDR3 length equals 13 residues. Looked up from germline, CDR1 is SGHRS and CDR2 is YFSETQ. With V trimmed by 2 bases and J by 2 bases, 1 base remained unmatched. The CDR3 DNA sequence: TGCGCCAGCAGCTTTGGGACAGCCTACGAGCAGTACTTC. Translating gives CASSFGTAYEQYF.

The rearrangement uses TRBV10-3 and TRBJ2-5, with D possibly TRBD2 on 5 matching bases. Germline CDR1 is ENHRY and CDR2 is SYGVKD. The V gene lost 0 bases and the J gene lost 4 bases, with 12 bases spanning the gap. The CDR3 consists of 15 residues. The CDR3 protein is CAISESEGVAETQYF. CDR3 DNA sequence: TGTGCCATCAGTGAGTCAGAGGGAGTGGCAGAGACCCAGTACTTC.

The rearrangement links TRBV28 to TRBJ1-6, with 12 bases lining up with TRBD1. Looked up from germline, CDR1 is MDHEN and CDR2 is SYDVKM. Germline trimming cut 3 bases from V and 8 bases from J; bases unmatched to any gene: 2. CDR3 size: 15 residues. The chain's CDR3 is CASSLGQGAHSPLHF. The DNA for the CDR3 is TGTGCCAGCAGTTTGGGACAGGGGGCGCATTCACCCCTCCACTTT. Variable domain in full (rest from reference TRBV28 and TRBJ1-6): DVKVTQSSRYLVKRTGEKVFLECVQDMDHENMFWYRQDPGLGLRLIYFSYDVKMKEKGDIPEGYSVSREKKERFSLILESASTNQTSMYLCASSLGQGAHSPLHFGNGTRLTVT.

The chain employs TRBV6-2 or TRBV6-3 and TRBJ2-7; possible D gene TRBD1, 6 bases. The germline gives CDR1 MNHEY, CDR2 SVGEGT. Trimming cost V 0 bases and J 6 bases, with 15 bases left between them. This CDR3 comprises 15 residues. The CDR3 DNA reads as TGTGCCAGCAGTTACTCCAGGGGTGCTGGTAGCGAGCAGTACTTC. Protein: CASSYSRGAGSEQYF.

The gene calls are TRBV28 and TRBJ1-1, with unresolved D. CDR1 MDHEN and CDR2 SYDVKM come from the germline V gene. CDR3 length: 14 amino acids. Trimming removed 6 bases at V and 4 bases at J, with 15 bases between. The CDR3 coding sequence is TGTGCCAGCAGACCCCACGGGGTGGCCACTGAAGCTTTCTTT. Amino acids: CASRPHGVATEAFF.

The chain uses TRBV24-1 and TRBJ2-1; 9 nucleotides align to TRBD1. Germline trimming cut 5 bases from V and 4 bases from J; bases unmatched to any gene: 8. In germline, CDR1 is KGHDR, CDR2 SFDVKD. The CDR3 spans 16 residues. The CDR3 DNA follows: TGTGCCACCAGTGGCGTGACAGGGGGTGATTACAATGAGCAGTTCTTC. As protein: CATSGVTGGDYNEQFF.

The rearrangement uses TRBV20-1 and TRBJ1-2; no definite D call. Germline-derived CDR1 and CDR2 are DFQATT and SNEGSKA (reference sequence). The CDR3 has 13 amino acids. V lost 3 bases and J 2 bases, leaving 10 bases between the germline ends. In DNA, the CDR3 is TGCAGTGCTAGTGGAGGAACCAACTATGGCTACACCTTC. This translates into CSASGGTNYGYTF.

The rearrangement links TRBV5-1 to TRBJ2-7; D possibly corresponds to TRBD2 (6 bases). Germline V gives CDR1 SGHRS, CDR2 YFSETQ. V gave up 4 bases and J gave up 2 bases, with 13 bases separating them. This CDR3 is 14 amino acids long. This CDR3 is CASSPSGGPYEQYF. The CDR3 DNA reads as TGCGCCAGCAGCCCCTCCGGGGGACCCTACGAGCAGTACTTC.

The chain links TRBV27 to TRBJ2-5; no firm D call. V was clipped by 5 bases and J by 3 bases, with 16 bases between them. The germline CDR1 and CDR2 sequences are MNHEY and SMNVEV (reference sequence). The CDR3 has 15 residues. The CDR3 sequence is CASSPTLTSKETQYF. As DNA, the CDR3 is TGTGCCAGCAGTCCAACACTGACAAGCAAAGAGACCCAGTACTTC.

The rearrangement links TRBV7-2 to TRBJ2-1, with D unclear. Trimming left V 2 bases short and J 0 bases short, with 5 bases between. CDR3 length: 14 amino acids. CDR1 and CDR2 from the germline V gene are SGHTA and FQGNSA. The CDR3 region is CASSLSSSYNEQFF. The DNA for the CDR3 is TGTGCCAGCAGCTTATCGAGCTCCTACAATGAGCAGTTCTTC.

This clone is a singleton in its sample. V is TRBV9 and J is TRBJ2-3, with 7 bases fitting TRBD1. With 2 bases clipped from V and 5 bases from J, the junction kept 5 bases outside the gene matches. This CDR3 comprises 14 residues. Germline V lookup: CDR1 SGDLS, CDR2 YYNGEE. DNA for the CDR3: TGTGCCAGCAGCGTCGCAGGGGGAATAGATACGCAGTATTTT. Protein sequence: CASSVAGGIDTQYF.

The gene calls are TRBV5-1 and TRBJ2-2, with 7 bases aligning to TRBD1. Germline V gene data show CDR1 as SGHRS and CDR2 as YFSETQ. The trim removed 4 bases at V and 1 base at J, leaving 4 bases unmatched. The CDR3 is 15 amino acids. CDR3 protein: CASSPGQQNTGELFF. In DNA, the CDR3 is TGCGCCAGCAGCCCGGGACAGCAGAACACCGGGGAGCTGTTTTTT.

The chain uses TRBV19 and TRBJ1-2, with a weak D call TRBD1 (6 bases). There are 15 residues in the CDR3. The V gene's germline CDR1 is LNHDA and CDR2 SQIVND (reference sequence). Trimming removed 5 bases from V and 3 bases from J, with 16 bases in between. The CDR3 DNA sequence: TGTGCCAGTAGTGGAACGACAGGTCGGGACTATGGCTACACCTTC. The encoded protein is CASSGTTGRDYGYTF.

The chain uses TRBV7-2 and TRBJ2-7, with a tentative D call TRBD2 (6 bases). V was clipped by 1 base and J by 7 bases, with 14 bases between them. In germline, CDR1 is SGHTA, CDR2 FQGNSA. The CDR3 loop spans 14 amino acids. CDR3 DNA: TGTGCCAGCAGCTTAGTGCTGCGGGAAGGGGAGCAGTACTTC. Its protein product is CASSLVLREGEQYF.

V and J are TRBV9 and TRBJ2-4; TRBD1 matches at 12 bases. Germline lookup yields CDR1 SGDLS and CDR2 YYNGEE. This CDR3 has 18 residues. The J segment lost 8 bases and the V segment lost 4 bases, leaving 16 bases of the junction unmatched. The DNA of the CDR3 is TGTGCCAGCAGCCCCCGAGGGGGGGACAGGGGGCGTGGGGACATTCAGTACTTC. As protein: CASSPRGGDRGRGDIQYF.

This chain links TRBV10-3 with TRBJ2-7; 14 bases agree with TRBD2. The CDR3 is 15 residues long. With V trimmed by 6 bases and J by 2 bases, 3 bases remained unmatched. Germline-derived CDR1 and CDR2 are ENHRY and SYGVKD. CDR3 protein: CAIRGGLAGAYEQYF. The CDR3 bases are TGTGCCATCAGGGGGGGACTAGCGGGAGCCTACGAGCAGTACTTC.

The chain combines TRBV7-9 with TRBJ2-7, with 8 bases lining up with TRBD2. Trimming cost V 1 base and J 6 bases; bases outside gene matches: 5. The CDR3 length is 14 residues. Germline V gene data show CDR1 as SEHNR and CDR2 as FQNEAQ (reference sequence). The DNA for the CDR3 is TGTGCCAGCAGCTTAGTGGCGGGGGGCGGCGAGCAGTACTTC. Translation gives CASSLVAGGGEQYF.

The rearrangement links TRBV28 to TRBJ1-3; the D gene is possibly TRBD1 (5 bases). The V gene lost 6 bases and the J gene lost 0 bases, with 12 bases spanning the gap. Germline V CDR1 and CDR2: MDHEN, SYDVKM. The CDR3 runs 15 residues. CDR3 bases: TGTGCCAGCAGACTCTGGGGCTCCTCTGGAAACACCATATATTTT. It yields the protein CASRLWGSSGNTIYF.

The chain combines TRBV5-1 with TRBJ2-1, with a weak D call TRBD1 (6 bases). The CDR3 runs to 15 residues. The germline V and J ends were trimmed by 2 bases and 3 bases, with 12 bases remaining between them. Looked up from germline, CDR1 is SGHRS and CDR2 is YFSETQ. DNA for the CDR3: TGCGCCAGCAGCTTTGGGCAGGGGAACTACAATGAGCAGTTCTTC. The encoded protein is CASSFGQGNYNEQFF.

The chain employs TRBV7-2 and TRBJ2-3; TRBD1 agrees at 10 bases. The J segment lost 1 base and the V segment lost 3 bases, leaving 4 bases of the junction unmatched. The CDR3 contains 16 residues. CDR1 SGHTA and CDR2 FQGNSA come from the germline V gene. CDR3 sequence reads: CASSFAGTGGTDTQYF. The CDR3, as DNA: TGTGCCAGCAGCTTCGCCGGGACAGGGGGCACAGATACGCAGTATTTT.

This chain connects TRBV6-5 to TRBJ2-7; 11 nucleotides match TRBD2. The CDR3 extends over 15 amino acids. J was trimmed by 3 bases and V by 6 bases; bases with no gene match: 7. Germline CDR1 is MNHEY and CDR2 is SVGAGI. Here the CDR3 reads CASRKKTSGVYEQYF. The CDR3 nucleotides read TGTGCCAGCAGGAAGAAGACTAGCGGGGTCTACGAGCAGTACTTC.

This clone has just one count. The chain uses TRBV6-5 and TRBJ2-7, with TRBD1 matching 7 bases. The V gene's germline CDR1 is MNHEY and CDR2 SVGAGI. V shed 6 bases, J shed 6 bases, and the junction held 5 bases outside the gene matches. The CDR3 is 12 residues long. DNA of the CDR3: TGTGCCAGCAGCCAGAACAGGGGCGAGCAGTACTTC. As protein: CASSQNRGEQYF.

The V gene is TRBV10-3, the J gene TRBJ2-7; TRBD1 matches at 8 bases. The CDR3 runs to 14 residues. Trimming cost V 4 bases and J 1 base; bases outside gene matches: 3. CDR1 is ENHRY and CDR2 is SYGVKD in the germline V gene. The CDR3 region has the DNA TGTGCCATCAGTGGGACAGGGACTTCCTACGAGCAGTACTTC. Amino acid sequence: CAISGTGTSYEQYF.

The chain is built from TRBV14 and TRBJ2-2; D remains ambiguous. The CDR3 has 14 amino acids. The V end lost 6 bases, the J end lost 3 bases, and 11 bases lay between the germline ends. Germline lookup yields CDR1 SGHDN and CDR2 FVKESK. The CDR3 region is CASSIGGYTGELFF. In DNA, the CDR3 is TGTGCCAGCAGTATAGGCGGTTACACCGGGGAGCTGTTTTTT.